This T cell receptor (beta chain) was retrieved from a study of control samples from healthy donors and cancer patients. Profiled with immunoSEQ multiplex PCR; TCRdb holds only in-frame clones, not every one. This sample has some 140,000 clones, with more than 85% found just once. The count of this clone is one. The source of this sequence is a woman aged 30 to 39 in good health. Sequencing was performed on blood.

CDR3 region: CASSPSGSSYNEQFF. The DNA for the CDR3 is TGTGCCAGCAGCCCCAGCGGGAGCTCCTACAATGAGCAGTTCTTC. The chain carries TRBV11-3 and TRBJ2-1, with 8 bases matching TRBD2. The J segment lost 0 bases and the V segment lost 5 bases, leaving 3 bases of the junction unmatched. Looked up from germline, CDR1 is SGHNT and CDR2 is YENEEA. The CDR3 length is 15 residues.